Many counts were recorded for the clone carrying this T cell receptor (beta chain). The investigators amplified TCR beta CDR3 regions from RNA transcripts. HTBI primers were used for first-round RT-PCR of the TCR CDR3. MiXCR, applied by TCRdb to the multiplex PCR reads, yields one record per CDR3 protein. The sample lists more than 350,000 distinct CDR3 sequences; about 14% were seen once. This entry comes from a study of T cells in Graves' hyperthyroidism and ophthalmopathy. Deletions cut 6 bases from V and 8 bases from J, with 19 bases between. This CDR3 spans 14 amino acids. Looked up from germline, CDR1 is DFQATT and CDR2 is SNEGSKA (reference sequence).

The chain uses TRBV20-1 and TRBJ1-4; no clear D. Sequences were obtained from blood. The sequence was obtained from a young woman with Graves' ophthalmopathy. CDR3 in DNA: TGCAGTGCGCAAGCAGGACCGTCAAACGAAAAACTGTTTTTT. The encoded protein is CSAQAGPSNEKLFF.